This T cell receptor (beta chain) was found in a study of blood T cell repertoires in COVID-19. CDR1 and CDR2 (germline): MNHNS, SASEGT. Trimming took off 1 base at V and 4 bases at J, with 7 bases between the two ends. This CDR3 contains 13 residues. Repertoires were generated with immunoSEQ multiplex PCR, while TCRdb's copy carries only in-frame clones and drops some. The sample gives hundreds of thousands of clones, roughly 89% of which show up once; approximately 2% is in the top ten. The chain links TRBV6-1 to TRBJ1-1; D is uncertain. Input material: peripheral blood. This TCR derives from a woman in her twenties or thirties with COVID-19, enrolled during active disease. The CDR3 here is CASSEVEGTEAFF. The CDR3 nucleotides read TGTGCCAGCAGTGAAGTTGAGGGCACTGAAGCTTTCTTT.